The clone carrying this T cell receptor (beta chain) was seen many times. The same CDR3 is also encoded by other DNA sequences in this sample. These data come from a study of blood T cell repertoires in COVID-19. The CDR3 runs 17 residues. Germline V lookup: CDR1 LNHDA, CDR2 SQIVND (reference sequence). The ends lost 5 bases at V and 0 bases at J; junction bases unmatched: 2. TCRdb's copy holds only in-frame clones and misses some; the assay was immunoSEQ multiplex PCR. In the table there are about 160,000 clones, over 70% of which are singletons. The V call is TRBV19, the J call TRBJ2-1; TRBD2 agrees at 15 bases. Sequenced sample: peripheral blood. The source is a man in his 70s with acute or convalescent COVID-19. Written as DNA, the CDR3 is TGTGCCAGTAGTCGGACTAGCGGGAGGGTCTCCTACAATGAGCAGTTCTTC. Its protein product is CASSRTSGRVSYNEQFF. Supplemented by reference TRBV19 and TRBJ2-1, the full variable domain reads DGGITQSPKYLFRKEGQNVTLSCEQNLNHDAMYWYRQDPGQGLRLIYYSQIVNDFQKGDIAEGYSVSREKKESFPLTVTSAQKNPTAFYLCASSRTSGRVSYNEQFFGPGTRLTVL.